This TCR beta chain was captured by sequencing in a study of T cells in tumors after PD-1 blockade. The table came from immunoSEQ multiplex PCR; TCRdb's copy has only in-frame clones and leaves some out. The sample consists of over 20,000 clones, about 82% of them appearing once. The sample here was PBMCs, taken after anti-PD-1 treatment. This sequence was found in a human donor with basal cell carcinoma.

As DNA, the CDR3 is TGTGCCTGGAGCCCAACAGGGGCCGGAAACACCATATATTTT. This gives the protein CAWSPTGAGNTIYF. This sequence joins TRBV30 and TRBJ1-3; 7 bases are shared with TRBD1. This CDR3 is built from 14 residues. With 3 bases clipped from V and 4 bases from J, the junction kept 6 bases outside the gene matches. CDR1 is GTSNPN and CDR2 is SVGIG in the germline V gene (reference sequence). Combining the CDR3 with reference TRBV30 and TRBJ1-3 gives the whole variable domain SQTIHQWPATLVQPVGSPLSLECTVEGTSNPNLYWYRQAAGRGLQLLFYSVGIGQISSEVPQNLSASRPQDRQFILSSKKLLLSDSGFYLCAWSPTGAGNTIYFGEGSWLTVV.